These T cell receptor beta chains were read from a single sample in a study of blood T cells in healthy people across ages. TCRdb re-analysed the 5' RACE reads in MiXCR, keeping a single row per CDR3 protein. The sample includes about 640,000 distinct CDR3 sequences, 45% to 65% seen only once; the top ten take approximately 37%. The sequenced material came from blood. The receptor set was obtained from a man in his 60s in good health. The CDR3 runs from the conserved cysteine through the conserved F or W. Fields, in order: clone size, V gene, J gene, D gene, CDR3 DNA, CDR3 protein. A D gene is named only where the DNA matches it firmly. Clone sizes are given selectively: once, few, many, or a class where the clone is expanded.

clone size: once
V gene: TRBV6-5
J gene: TRBJ1-2
D gene: .
CDR3 DNA: TGTGCCAGCAGCCCCCAAAGGCTCTATGGCTACACCTTC
CDR3 protein: CASSPQRLYGYTF

clone size: .
V gene: TRBV10-3
J gene: TRBJ2-7
D gene: TRBD1
CDR3 DNA: TGTGCCATCAGTGAAGGGACAGGGGTCCTATCCTACGAGCAGTACTTC
CDR3 protein: CAISEGTGVLSYEQYF

clone size: .
V gene: TRBV7-6
J gene: TRBJ2-7
D gene: TRBD1
CDR3 DNA: TGTGCCAGCAGCTTAGAAGGGACAGGGGTCTACGAGCAGTACTTC
CDR3 protein: CASSLEGTGVYEQYF

clone size: .
V gene: TRBV12-5
J gene: TRBJ2-1
D gene: .
CDR3 DNA: TGTGCTAGTGGTTTGTTCGGTACTGAGCAGTTCTTC
CDR3 protein: CASGLFGTEQFF

clone size: few
V gene: TRBV9
J gene: TRBJ1-2
D gene: .
CDR3 DNA: TGTGCCAGCAGCGCACCCCCAGGGGTCGGCTACACCTTC
CDR3 protein: CASSAPPGVGYTF

clone size: .
V gene: TRBV28
J gene: TRBJ1-2
D gene: .
CDR3 DNA: TGTGCCAGCAGTTTAAATCCAGGGGCAACTAGCTATGGCTACACCTTC
CDR3 protein: CASSLNPGATSYGYTF

clone size: .
V gene: TRBV28
J gene: TRBJ1-1
D gene: .
CDR3 DNA: TGTGTCAGCAGTTTGGGAACAGAAGGCACTGAAGCTTTCTTT
CDR3 protein: CVSSLGTEGTEAFF

clone size: .
V gene: TRBV12-3/TRBV12-4
J gene: TRBJ1-5
D gene: .
CDR3 DNA: TGTGCCAGCAGTTTGAGGGGAAGCAATCAGCCCCAGCATTTT
CDR3 protein: CASSLRGSNQPQHF

clone size: .
V gene: TRBV9
J gene: TRBJ2-5
D gene: TRBD2
CDR3 DNA: TGTGCCAGCAGTGAGATGGCTAGCGGGGGGGAGACCCAGTACTTC
CDR3 protein: CASSEMASGGETQYF

clone size: .
V gene: TRBV21-1
J gene: TRBJ2-7
D gene: .
CDR3 DNA: TGTGCCAGCAGCAAAGGTTGGGGTGGGGACGAGCAGTACTTC
CDR3 protein: CASSKGWGGDEQYF

clone size: .
V gene: TRBV5-1
J gene: TRBJ2-1
D gene: TRBD2
CDR3 DNA: TGCGCCAGCAGCTCCCAACCCTCTAGCGGGTACAGCTCCTACAATGAGCAGTTCTTC
CDR3 protein: CASSSQPSSGYSSYNEQFF

clone size: .
V gene: TRBV5-1
J gene: TRBJ2-3
D gene: .
CDR3 DNA: TGCGCCAGCAGCTTGGGAGGGCTTCGCACAGATACGCAGTATTTT
CDR3 protein: CASSLGGLRTDTQYF

clone size: .
V gene: TRBV6-1
J gene: TRBJ2-5
D gene: .
CDR3 DNA: TGTGCCAGCAGTGAAGTGGGCGTAGCGGTAGAGACCCAGTACTTC
CDR3 protein: CASSEVGVAVETQYF

clone size: .
V gene: TRBV6-2/TRBV6-3
J gene: TRBJ1-6
D gene: .
CDR3 DNA: TGTGCCAGCAGACCCAGTGGGGGTGATTCACCCCTCCACTTT
CDR3 protein: CASRPSGGDSPLHF

clone size: .
V gene: TRBV5-1
J gene: TRBJ2-1
D gene: .
CDR3 DNA: TGCGCCAGCAGCTTGATCGGGACCAATGAGCAGTTCTTC
CDR3 protein: CASSLIGTNEQFF

clone size: .
V gene: TRBV7-9
J gene: TRBJ1-1
D gene: TRBD1
CDR3 DNA: TGTGCCAGCAGCTCACGACAGGGAGGGCCGATGAACACTGAAGCTTTCTTT
CDR3 protein: CASSSRQGGPMNTEAFF

clone size: .
V gene: TRBV6-5
J gene: TRBJ2-5
D gene: .
CDR3 DNA: TGTGCCAGCAGTTACTCGGGGGGCATAGGGGAGACCCAGTACTTC
CDR3 protein: CASSYSGGIGETQYF

clone size: many
V gene: TRBV29-1
J gene: TRBJ2-7
D gene: TRBD1
CDR3 DNA: TGCAGCGTTGAATGTTGGGGCAGGGGGCAGCAGTACTTC
CDR3 protein: CSVECWGRGQQYF

clone size: .
V gene: TRBV9
J gene: TRBJ2-5
D gene: TRBD2
CDR3 DNA: TGTGCCAGCAGCTTACCGGGACTAGCGGGGGGGACGGAGACCCAGTACTTC
CDR3 protein: CASSLPGLAGGTETQYF

clone size: .
V gene: TRBV25-1
J gene: TRBJ1-1
D gene: .
CDR3 DNA: TGTGCCAGCAGTGAATGGGGCCGGGGGAACACTGAAGCTTTCTTT
CDR3 protein: CASSEWGRGNTEAFF

clone size: .
V gene: TRBV5-1
J gene: TRBJ2-1
D gene: .
CDR3 DNA: TGCGCCAGCAGCTTAGGGGACCGATTATACAATGAGCAGTTCTTC
CDR3 protein: CASSLGDRLYNEQFF

clone size: .
V gene: TRBV9
J gene: TRBJ2-5
D gene: .
CDR3 DNA: TGTGCCAGCAGCGGGACCGGGACCTTTGAAGAGACCCAGTACTTC
CDR3 protein: CASSGTGTFEETQYF

clone size: .
V gene: TRBV2
J gene: TRBJ2-7
D gene: TRBD1
CDR3 DNA: TGTGCCAGCGCATGGGACAGGGGAGGCGAGCAGTACTTC
CDR3 protein: CASAWDRGGEQYF